This TCR beta chain was recovered during a study of lymphopenia after photon versus proton radiotherapy. Trimming cost V 4 bases and J 0 bases, with 10 bases left between them. The CDR3 is made up of 15 amino acids. Germline V CDR1 and CDR2: SGHRS, YFSETQ. Sequenced by immunoSEQ multiplex PCR; TCRdb stores in-frame clones only, minus some. This sample carries roughly 61,000 clones, 87% of them seen once, and the ten largest clones take 9.5% to 15%. The gene calls are TRBV5-1 and TRBJ2-2; weak D call: TRBD1 (5 bases). The TCR was taken from a man older than 75 with esophageal cancer. Sequenced material: peripheral blood, taken from a patient treated with proton-based radiotherapy. CDR3 DNA: TGCGCCAGCAGCGGGCGACAGTCGAACACCGGGGAGCTGTTTTTT. This codes for CASSGRQSNTGELFF.